This TCR beta chain was observed in a study of glioma-infiltrating T cells after dendritic cell vaccination. Looking at the study overall: Glioblastoma patients came from Phase I and II dendritic cell vaccination trials. Dendritic cell vaccine was injected intradermally three times, biweekly. Overall study findings and caveats: Only a small number of patients had complete blood and tumor samples.

TCRdb's table, derived via immunoSEQ multiplex PCR, lists solely in-frame clones and lacks some. The profile shows tens of thousands of clones, around 79% of them singletons. Blood PBMC samples: pre-vaccination, two weeks post third vaccination, and at tumor progression. Points on this clone: Its antigen is as yet unknown.

V lost 2 bases to trimming and J lost 2 bases, with 9 bases between them. CDR1 and CDR2 from the germline V gene are MNHNY and SVGAGI (reference sequence). The CDR3 is made up of 14 amino acids. The sequence came from a human donor with glioblastoma. The chain couples TRBV6-6 to TRBJ1-2; a possible D gene is TRBD1 (5 bases). This sample comprised blood, obtained before dendritic cell vaccination. CDR3 sequence reads: CASSYTEGNYGYTF. As DNA, the CDR3 is TGTGCCAGCAGTTACACGGAGGGGAACTATGGCTACACCTTC.